The rows below give T cell receptor beta chains drawn from one sample of a study of low-dose radiotherapy and immunotherapy resistance in tumors. From the reads, TCRdb called clonotypes with MiXCR, one entry per CDR3 protein. The data show about 71,000 distinct CDR3 sequences, around a third seen once. Source: PBMCs, taken before treatment. The receptors were gathered from a female donor with ovarian cancer. The conserved cysteine and the conserved F or W are not part of the CDR3 here. A D gene is named only where the DNA matches it firmly. Clone sizes are given selectively: once, few, many, or a class where the clone is expanded.

J: TRBJ2-5; size: many; D: -; V: TRBV5-5; CDR3: ASSLVPVQETQY
J: TRBJ1-1; size: medium-sized; D: -; V: TRBV6-6; CDR3: ASSTTGTTEAF
J: TRBJ2-5; size: many; D: -; V: TRBV9; CDR3: ASSVASRSETQY
J: TRBJ1-3; size: many; D: TRBD1; V: TRBV19; CDR3: ASGQGVSSGNTIY
J: TRBJ1-5; size: many; D: -; V: TRBV6-2/TRBV6-3; CDR3: ASSDGLNNQPQH
J: TRBJ2-1; size: many; D: -; V: TRBV20-1; CDR3: SCRKGGYNEQF
J: TRBJ2-6; size: many; D: -; V: TRBV28; CDR3: ASRGGGYSGANVLT
J: TRBJ2-3; size: many; D: TRBD1; V: TRBV29-1; CDR3: SVELWQGARDTQY
J: TRBJ2-3; size: -; D: -; V: TRBV6-2/TRBV6-3; CDR3: ASSPYTDTQY
J: TRBJ2-3; size: few; D: -; V: TRBV5-4; CDR3: ASSHLGGASTDTQY
J: TRBJ2-7; size: many; D: -; V: TRBV19; CDR3: ASAGSLGYEQY
J: TRBJ2-7; size: -; D: -; V: TRBV29-1; CDR3: SVESRDIPYEQY
J: TRBJ2-5; size: many; D: -; V: TRBV6-2/TRBV6-3; CDR3: ASSYPAKGAQY
J: TRBJ1-5; size: -; D: -; V: TRBV28; CDR3: ASSFEGKGGQPQH